The 5 T cell receptor beta chains below come from one sample, sequenced in a study of blood T cell repertoires in COVID-19. TCRdb's table, derived via immunoSEQ multiplex PCR, lists solely in-frame clones and lacks some. The data contain 75,000 to 95,000 clones, around 88% of them singletons. The sequencing input was peripheral blood. The receptors here all came from a woman aged 60-70 years with COVID-19, enrolled during active disease.

V is TRBV6-6 and J is TRBJ2-4; a weak D match, TRBD2 (5 bases). Germline values: CDR1 MNHNY, CDR2 SVGAGI (reference sequence). The V gene lost 2 bases and the J gene lost 6 bases, with 8 bases spanning the gap. The CDR3 has 13 residues. CDR3 in DNA: TGTGCCAGCAGTTACGGTGGGAGAAACATTCAGTACTTC. This sequence encodes CASSYGGRNIQYF.

The chain couples TRBV6-5 to TRBJ1-6, with 12 bases lining up with TRBD1. This CDR3 is 14 amino acids long. V lost 6 bases, J lost 12 bases, and 6 bases stayed unmatched. In germline, CDR1 is MNHEY, CDR2 SVGAGI. The CDR3 loop reads CASRRDRGRLPLHF. CDR3 sequence (DNA): TGTGCCAGCAGGCGGGACAGGGGGCGGTTACCCCTCCACTTT.

The chain employs TRBV7-9 and TRBJ2-1; 7 nucleotides agree with TRBD1. This CDR3 is 15 amino acids long. The germline gives CDR1 SEHNR, CDR2 FQNEAQ (reference sequence). The V gene end was trimmed by 5 bases and the J gene end by 3 bases; junction bases not matched to a gene: 7. The CDR3 region is CASSPRDSHYNEQFF. Written as DNA, the CDR3 is TGTGCCAGCAGCCCCCGGGACAGTCACTACAATGAGCAGTTCTTC.

A note on this clone: Germline and junction disagree at one end, which may indicate a read error. The chain employs TRBV4-3 and TRBJ2-3, with D tentatively TRBD1 (6 bases). This CDR3 has 13 amino acids. The V gene's germline CDR1 is LGHNA and CDR2 YSLEER. DNA for the CDR3: TGCGCCAGCAGCCAACAGGGGCCAGAAACGCAGTATTTT. Its translation is CASSQQGPETQYF.

The V gene is TRBV19, the J gene TRBJ1-2, with 12 bases that match TRBD1. Germline lookup yields CDR1 LNHDA and CDR2 SQIVND (reference sequence). J gave up 8 bases and V 4 bases, and 17 bases lay outside the gene matches. The CDR3 consists of 18 residues. This CDR3 is CASSTSLIPGQGALGYTF. The CDR3 nucleotides read TGTGCCAGTAGTACCAGCCTAATTCCGGGACAGGGGGCTTTAGGCTACACCTTC. Full variable domain (outside the CDR3, taken from reference TRBV19 and TRBJ1-2): DGGITQSPKYLFRKEGQNVTLSCEQNLNHDAMYWYRQDPGQGLRLIYYSQIVNDFQKGDIAEGYSVSREKKESFPLTVTSAQKNPTAFYLCASSTSLIPGQGALGYTFGSGTRLTVV.